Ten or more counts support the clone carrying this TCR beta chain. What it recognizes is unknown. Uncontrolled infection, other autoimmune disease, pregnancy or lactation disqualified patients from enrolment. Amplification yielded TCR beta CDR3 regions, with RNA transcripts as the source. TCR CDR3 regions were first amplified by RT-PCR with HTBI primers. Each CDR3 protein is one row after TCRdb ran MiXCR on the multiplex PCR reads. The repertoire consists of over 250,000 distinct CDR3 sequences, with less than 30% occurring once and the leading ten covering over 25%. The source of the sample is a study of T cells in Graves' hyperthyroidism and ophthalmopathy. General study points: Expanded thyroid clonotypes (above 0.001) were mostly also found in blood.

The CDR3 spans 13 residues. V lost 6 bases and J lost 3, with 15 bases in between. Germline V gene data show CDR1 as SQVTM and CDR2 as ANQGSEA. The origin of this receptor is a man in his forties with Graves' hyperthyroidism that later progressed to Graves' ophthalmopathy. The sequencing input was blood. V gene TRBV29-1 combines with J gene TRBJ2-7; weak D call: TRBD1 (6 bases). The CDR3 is CSVLGAGDYEQYF. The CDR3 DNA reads TGCAGCGTCCTGGGGGCGGGCGACTACGAGCAGTACTTC.